Below are 7 T cell receptor beta chains sequenced from a single sample in a study of Ad26.COV2.S vaccination and SARS-CoV-2 variants. Profiled with immunoSEQ multiplex PCR; TCRdb holds only in-frame clones, not every one. This sample yields 300,000 to 350,000 clones, of which roughly nine tenths are seen a single time; roughly 6% belongs to the top ten. Treatment indicated: about 20 received Ad26.COV2.S at low or high dose, single or two shots; about 5 received placebo; per-sample allocation not given. The investigators took samples on day 63 after the first vaccine or placebo injection. The sequencing used peripheral blood, collected in a trial of Ad26.COV2.S vaccine versus placebo. These receptors all stem from a person aged 18-60 years who received the Ad26.COV2.S COVID-19 vaccine or a placebo.

This clone was detected only a few times. The rearrangement uses TRBV30 and TRBJ1-4; D is unclear. V shed 6 bases and J shed 0 bases, with 11 bases lying between them. This CDR3 spans 14 amino acids. The germline gives CDR1 GTSNPN, CDR2 SVGIG (reference sequence). The CDR3 region has the DNA TGTGCCTGCAGCGCGGCTGCAACTAATGAAAAACTGTTTTTT. This gives the protein CACSAAATNEKLFF.

The J gene is TRBJ1-2, the V gene TRBV20-1; a weak D match, TRBD1 (5 bases). CDR3 length: 14 residues. The ends were cut back, 3 bases at V and 6 bases at J, with 17 bases in the middle. Germline V gives CDR1 DFQATT, CDR2 SNEGSKA (reference sequence). Here the CDR3 reads CSASRSREADGYTF. As DNA, the CDR3 is TGCAGTGCTAGTCGGTCCAGGGAAGCCGATGGCTACACCTTC.

The rearrangement uses TRBV27 and TRBJ2-7; D might be TRBD1 (6 bases). The CDR3 covers 15 residues. The ends were cut back, 3 bases at V and 3 bases at J, with 15 bases in the middle. The germline CDR1 and CDR2 sequences are MNHEY and SMNVEV (reference sequence). Written as DNA, the CDR3 is TGTGCCAGCAGTTTCGGGACACCAAGAAGCTACGAGCAGTACTTC. As protein: CASSFGTPRSYEQYF.

The chain couples TRBV30 to TRBJ2-6, with D possibly TRBD1 on 5 matching bases. The CDR3 has 17 residues. The V and J ends lost 2 bases and 0 bases respectively, with 14 bases between them. Germline CDR1 is GTSNPN and CDR2 is SVGIG (reference sequence). The CDR3 DNA is TGTGCCTGGAGTTCAGGGCCATCCCCCTCTGGGGCCAACGTCCTGACTTTC. Protein product: CAWSSGPSPSGANVLTF.

This sequence joins TRBV28 and TRBJ1-1; the D is unclear. Trimming cost V 7 bases and J 2 bases, with 14 bases left between them. Germline V gene lookup returns CDR1 MDHEN and CDR2 SYDVKM. This CDR3 comprises 14 residues. CDR3 DNA: TGTGCCAGCATTATTACCGGGTCCAACACTGAAGCTTTCTTT. It specifies CASIITGSNTEAFF.

This clone was picked up one time. J is TRBJ2-1 and V is TRBV6-2 or TRBV6-3, with D possibly matching TRBD2 (5 bases). The CDR3 contains 15 residues. Germline V lookup: CDR1 MNHEY, CDR2 SVGEGT. The V gene lost 2 bases and the J gene lost 3 bases, with 11 bases spanning the gap. DNA for the CDR3: TGTGCCAGCAGTTACCTCGGACGGGGCTACAATGAGCAGTTCTTC. Its protein is CASSYLGRGYNEQFF.

The rearrangement joins TRBV7-3 to TRBJ2-3, with TRBD2 matching 9 bases. Trimming at V came to 6 bases and at J to 4 bases, leaving 14 bases not matched to a gene. This CDR3 has 17 residues. The V gene's germline CDR1 is SGHTA and CDR2 FQGTGA. The CDR3 loop is CASRSIGREGLADTQYF. The CDR3 nucleotides read TGTGCCAGCAGGTCAATAGGGCGGGAGGGCCTCGCAGATACGCAGTATTTT. Using reference TRBV7-3 and TRBJ2-3 for the parts outside the CDR3, the full variable domain is GAGVSQTPSNKVTEKGKYVELRCDPISGHTALYWYRQSLGQGPEFLIYFQGTGAADDSGLPNDRFFAVRPEGSVSTLKIQRTERGDSAVYLCASRSIGREGLADTQYFGPGTRLTVL.